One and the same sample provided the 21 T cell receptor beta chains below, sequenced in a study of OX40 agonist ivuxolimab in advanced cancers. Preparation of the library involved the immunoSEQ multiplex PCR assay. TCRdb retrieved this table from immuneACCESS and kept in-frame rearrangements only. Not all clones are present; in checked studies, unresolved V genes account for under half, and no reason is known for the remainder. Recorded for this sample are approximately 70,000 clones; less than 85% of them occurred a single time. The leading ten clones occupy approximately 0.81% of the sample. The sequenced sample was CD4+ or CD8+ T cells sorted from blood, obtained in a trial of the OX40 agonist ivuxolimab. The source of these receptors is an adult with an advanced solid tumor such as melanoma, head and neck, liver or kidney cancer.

Here the CDR3 reads CASSQTGREQYF. In nucleotides, the CDR3 is TGTGCCAGCAGTCAGACAGGGCGGGAGCAGTACTTC. The chain joins TRBV6-6 to TRBJ2-7; 7 nucleotides line up with TRBD1. Per germline, CDR1 MNHNY and CDR2 SVGAGI (reference sequence). The CDR3 sequence is 12 residues long. V shed 5 bases and J 7 bases; nucleotides not matched to a gene: 5.

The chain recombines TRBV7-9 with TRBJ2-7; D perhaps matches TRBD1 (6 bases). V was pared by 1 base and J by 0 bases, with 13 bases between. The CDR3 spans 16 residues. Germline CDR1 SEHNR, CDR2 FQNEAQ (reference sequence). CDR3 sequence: CASSLEQGVISYEQYF. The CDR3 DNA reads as TGTGCCAGCAGCTTAGAACAGGGTGTTATCTCCTACGAGCAGTACTTC.

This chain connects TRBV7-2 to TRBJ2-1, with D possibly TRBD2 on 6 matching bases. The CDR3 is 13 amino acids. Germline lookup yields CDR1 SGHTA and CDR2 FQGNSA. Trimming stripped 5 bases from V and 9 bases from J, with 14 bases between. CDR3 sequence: CASSPGLQSEQFF. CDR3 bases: TGTGCCAGCAGCCCGGGACTCCAGTCTGAGCAGTTCTTC.

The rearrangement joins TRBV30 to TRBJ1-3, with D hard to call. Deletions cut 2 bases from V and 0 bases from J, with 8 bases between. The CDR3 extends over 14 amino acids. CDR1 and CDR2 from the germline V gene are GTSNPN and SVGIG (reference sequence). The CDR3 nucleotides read TGTGCCTGGAGTACTGGGTCCTCTGGAAACACCATATATTTT. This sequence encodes CAWSTGSSGNTIYF.

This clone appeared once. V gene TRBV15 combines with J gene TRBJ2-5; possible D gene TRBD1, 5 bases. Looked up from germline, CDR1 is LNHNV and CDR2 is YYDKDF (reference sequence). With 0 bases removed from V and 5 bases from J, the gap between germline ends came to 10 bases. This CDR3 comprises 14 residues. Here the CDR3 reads CATSRERGIETQYF. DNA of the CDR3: TGTGCCACCAGCAGAGAAAGGGGCATTGAGACCCAGTACTTC.

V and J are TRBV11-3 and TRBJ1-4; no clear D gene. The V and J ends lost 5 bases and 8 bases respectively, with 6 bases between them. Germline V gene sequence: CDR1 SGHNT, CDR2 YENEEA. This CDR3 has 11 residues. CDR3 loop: CASSNQEKLFF. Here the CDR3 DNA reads TGTGCCAGCAGCAACCAAGAAAAACTGTTTTTT.

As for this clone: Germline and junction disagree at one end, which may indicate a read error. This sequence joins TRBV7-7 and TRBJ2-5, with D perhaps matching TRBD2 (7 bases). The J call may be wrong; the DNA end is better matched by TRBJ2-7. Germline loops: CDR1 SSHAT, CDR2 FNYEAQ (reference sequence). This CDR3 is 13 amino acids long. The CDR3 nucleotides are TGTGCTAGCAGCCCTAGGGGGGGCCACGAGCAGTACTTC. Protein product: CASSPRGGHEQYF.

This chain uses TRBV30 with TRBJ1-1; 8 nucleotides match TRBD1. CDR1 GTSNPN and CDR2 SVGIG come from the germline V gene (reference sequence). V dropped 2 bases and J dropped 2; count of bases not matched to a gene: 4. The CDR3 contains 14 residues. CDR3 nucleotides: TGTGCCTGGAGTTTAGACAGGGGAAACACTGAAGCTTTCTTT. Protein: CAWSLDRGNTEAFF.

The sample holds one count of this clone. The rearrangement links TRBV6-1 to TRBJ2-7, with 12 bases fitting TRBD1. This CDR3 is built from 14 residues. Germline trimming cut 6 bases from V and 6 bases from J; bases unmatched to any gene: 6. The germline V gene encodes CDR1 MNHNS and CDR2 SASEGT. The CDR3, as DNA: TGTGCCAGCAGACGCCGGGACAGGGGGCTCGAGCAGTACTTC. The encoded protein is CASRRRDRGLEQYF.

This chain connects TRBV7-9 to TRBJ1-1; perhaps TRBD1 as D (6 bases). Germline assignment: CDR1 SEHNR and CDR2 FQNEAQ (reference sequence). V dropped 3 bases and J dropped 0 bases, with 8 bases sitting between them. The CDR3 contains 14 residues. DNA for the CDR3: TGTGCCAGCAGCTTGCAGGGGTTGAACACTGAAGCTTTCTTT. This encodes CASSLQGLNTEAFF.

This CDR3 reads CASSLTTYEQYF. CDR3 coding DNA: TGCGCCAGCAGCTTGACAACCTACGAGCAGTACTTC. This chain joins TRBV5-1 and TRBJ2-7, with D unclear. This CDR3 has 12 residues. V was cut by 1 base and J by 2 bases, with 4 bases left in between. Germline V gives CDR1 SGHRS, CDR2 YFSETQ.

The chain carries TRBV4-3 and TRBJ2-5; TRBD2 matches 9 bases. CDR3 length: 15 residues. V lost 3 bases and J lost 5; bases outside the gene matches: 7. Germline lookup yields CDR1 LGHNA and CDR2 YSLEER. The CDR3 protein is CASSQHRLAGETQYF. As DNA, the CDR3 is TGCGCCAGCAGCCAGCATCGGCTAGCGGGGGAGACCCAGTACTTC.

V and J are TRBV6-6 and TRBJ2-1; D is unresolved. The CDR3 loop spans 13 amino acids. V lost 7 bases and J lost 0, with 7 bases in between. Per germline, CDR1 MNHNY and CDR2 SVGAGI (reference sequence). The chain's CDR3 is CASNRDSYNEQFF. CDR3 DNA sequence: TGTGCCAGCAATCGAGACTCCTACAATGAGCAGTTCTTC.

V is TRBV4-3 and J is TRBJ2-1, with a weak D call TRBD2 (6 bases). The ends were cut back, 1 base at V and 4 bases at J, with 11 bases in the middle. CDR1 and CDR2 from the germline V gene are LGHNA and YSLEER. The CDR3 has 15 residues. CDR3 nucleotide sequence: TGCGCCAGCAGCCAAGCCGGGGGTTTGTACAATGAGCAGTTCTTC. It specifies CASSQAGGLYNEQFF.

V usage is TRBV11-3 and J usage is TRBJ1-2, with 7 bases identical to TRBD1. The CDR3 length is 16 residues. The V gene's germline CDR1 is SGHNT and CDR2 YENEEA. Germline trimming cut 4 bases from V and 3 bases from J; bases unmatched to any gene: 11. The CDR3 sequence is CASSSTAGGVYYGYTF. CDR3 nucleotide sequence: TGTGCCAGCAGCTCCACCGCAGGGGGGGTTTACTATGGCTACACCTTC.

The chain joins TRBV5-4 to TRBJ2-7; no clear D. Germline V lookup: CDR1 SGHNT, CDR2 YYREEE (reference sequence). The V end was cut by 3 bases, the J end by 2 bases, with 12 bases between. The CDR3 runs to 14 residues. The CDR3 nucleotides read TGTGCCAGCAGCTCCTACTCCTCGACCTACGAGCAGTACTTC. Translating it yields CASSSYSSTYEQYF.

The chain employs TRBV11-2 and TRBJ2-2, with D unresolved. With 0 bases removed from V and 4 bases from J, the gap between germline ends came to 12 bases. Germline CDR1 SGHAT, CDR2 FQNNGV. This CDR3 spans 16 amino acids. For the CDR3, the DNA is TGTGCCAGCAGCTTAGATCTGGGCTCCTCCACCGGGGAGCTGTTTTTT. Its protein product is CASSLDLGSSTGELFF.

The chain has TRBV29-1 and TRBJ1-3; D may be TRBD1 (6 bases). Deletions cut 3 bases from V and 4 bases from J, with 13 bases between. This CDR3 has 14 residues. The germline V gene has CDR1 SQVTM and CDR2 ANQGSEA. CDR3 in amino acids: CSVEPTGSGNTIYF. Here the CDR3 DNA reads TGCAGCGTTGAGCCAACAGGGTCCGGAAACACCATATATTTT.

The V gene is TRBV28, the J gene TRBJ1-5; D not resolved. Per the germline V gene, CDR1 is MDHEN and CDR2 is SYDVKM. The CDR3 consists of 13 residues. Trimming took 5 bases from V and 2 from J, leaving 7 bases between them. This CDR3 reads CASSTFGNQPQHF. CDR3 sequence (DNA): TGTGCCAGCAGTACCTTCGGCAATCAGCCCCAGCATTTT.

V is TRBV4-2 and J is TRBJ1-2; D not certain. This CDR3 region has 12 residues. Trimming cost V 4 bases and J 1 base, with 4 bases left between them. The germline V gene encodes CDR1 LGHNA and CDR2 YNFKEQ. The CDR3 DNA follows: TGTGCCAGCAGCCCAGATAACTATGGCTACACCTTC. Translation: CASSPDNYGYTF.

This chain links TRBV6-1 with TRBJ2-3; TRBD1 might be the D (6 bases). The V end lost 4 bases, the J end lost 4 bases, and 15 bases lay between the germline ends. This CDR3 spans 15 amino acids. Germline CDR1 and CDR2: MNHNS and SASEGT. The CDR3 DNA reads TGTGCCAGCAGTGTCGCACAGGGTGGGTCAGATACGCAGTATTTT. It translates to CASSVAQGGSDTQYF.